These T cell receptor beta chains were read from a single sample in a study of blood T cell repertoires in COVID-19. The table came from immunoSEQ multiplex PCR; TCRdb's copy has only in-frame clones and leaves some out. The sample includes about 150,000 clones, around 83% of them seen just once. Sequencing input: peripheral blood. These receptors all stem from a woman aged 60 to 75 with acute or convalescent COVID-19. Each CDR3 is given with its conserved first and last residue. D genes are given only for firm matches. Expanded clones are given a class, and other clones once, few, many or no size at all.

>TRBJ1-6|.|TRBD1|TRBV7-9
CAIPGQGVSPLHF
TGTGCCATCCCGGGACAGGGTGTTTCACCCCTCCACTTT
>TRBJ2-2|many|.|TRBV5-1
CASSGSTVVGELFF
TGCGCCAGCAGCGGATCGACAGTAGTCGGGGAGCTGTTTTTT
>TRBJ2-1|.|TRBD2|TRBV9
CASSLEDGSGGAFYNEQFF
TGTGCCAGCAGCCTCGAGGACGGTAGCGGGGGGGCCTTCTACAATGAGCAGTTCTTC
>TRBJ1-2|.|.|TRBV2
CASTGLGGGYGYTF
TGTGCCAGCACGGGTTTGGGGGGAGGCTATGGCTACACCTTC
>TRBJ2-5|.|TRBD1|TRBV10-2
CASRTGGEVETQYF
TGCGCCAGCAGGACAGGGGGCGAGGTAGAGACCCAGTACTTC
>TRBJ2-1|.|.|TRBV5-1
CASRLADGPYNEQFF
TGCGCCAGCAGACTAGCCGACGGTCCGTACAATGAGCAGTTCTTC
>TRBJ1-6|.|TRBD1|TRBV4-2
CASSQVGGNNSPLHF
TGTGCCAGCAGCCAAGTAGGGGGCAATAATTCACCCCTCCACTTT
>TRBJ1-1|.|.|TRBV20-1
CSARFRGAFF
TGCAGTGCTAGATTTCGGGGAGCTTTCTTT
>TRBJ2-6|.|TRBD1|TRBV18
CASSPQVRGTGGQSGANVLTF
TGTGCCAGCTCACCACAAGTACGCGGGACAGGGGGTCAATCTGGGGCCAACGTCCTGACTTTC
>TRBJ2-2|.|TRBD1|TRBV11-2
CASSQTGENTGELFF
TGTGCCAGCAGCCAGACAGGGGAGAACACCGGGGAGCTGTTTTTT
>TRBJ2-5|.|.|TRBV3-1/TRBV3-2
CASSQQGGQGGTQYF
TGTGCCAGCAGCCAACAAGGGGGGCAGGGGGGGACCCAGTACTTC
>TRBJ1-2|.|TRBD1|TRBV3-1/TRBV3-2
CASGETGVGGYTF
TGTGCCAGCGGAGAAACAGGGGTCGGAGGCTACACCTTC
>TRBJ1-5|.|.|TRBV28
CASRRTGNQPQHF
TGTGCCAGCAGGCGTACAGGCAATCAGCCCCAGCATTTT
>TRBJ2-1|.|.|TRBV25-1
CASSDSPYNEQFF
TGTGCCAGCAGTGACTCCCCCTACAATGAGCAGTTCTTC
>TRBJ1-4|.|.|TRBV5-8
CASSLGLSKTATNEKLFF
TGTGCCAGCAGCTTGGGGCTCTCGAAAACAGCAACTAATGAAAAACTGTTTTTT
>TRBJ1-2|few|.|TRBV14
CASSQDWSNTNYGYTF
TGTGCCAGCAGCCAAGATTGGTCCAACACTAACTATGGCTACACCTTC
>TRBJ1-1|.|TRBD1|TRBV7-3
CASSSQPGTGGTEAFF
TGTGCCAGCAGCTCCCAGCCCGGGACAGGGGGCACTGAAGCTTTCTTT
>TRBJ1-2|.|.|TRBV2
CASSANSGYGYTF
TGTGCCAGCAGTGCAAATTCAGGGTATGGCTACACCTTC
>TRBJ1-2|.|TRBD1|TRBV28
CASSLGTGGRYGYTF
TGTGCCAGCAGCCTAGGGACAGGGGGCCGCTATGGCTACACCTTC
>TRBJ2-7|.|TRBD1|TRBV2
CASSDPTGVSYEQYF
TGTGCCAGCAGTGACCCCACAGGGGTGTCCTACGAGCAGTACTTC
>TRBJ1-6|.|.|TRBV5-8
CASSLTPGSPLHF
TGTGCCAGCAGCTTGACTCCGGGTTCACCCCTCCACTTT
>TRBJ1-1|.|TRBD1|TRBV30
CAWSLGTGNTEAFF
TGTGCCTGGAGTTTAGGGACAGGTAACACTGAAGCTTTCTTT
>TRBJ1-6|few|.|TRBV30
CAWSRRGDSPLHF
TGTGCCTGGAGTCGCAGGGGCGATTCACCCCTCCACTTT
>TRBJ1-5|.|.|TRBV3-1/TRBV3-2
CASSGQTNQPQHF
TGTGCCAGCAGCGGACAGACGAATCAGCCCCAGCATTTT
>TRBJ1-3|once|.|TRBV6-6
CASTSFSGNTIYF
TGTGCCAGCACCTCGTTCTCTGGAAACACCATATATTTT
>TRBJ1-4|.|TRBD1|TRBV19
CASGLDRASVWDEKLFF
TGTGCCAGTGGGCTGGACAGGGCATCGGTGTGGGATGAAAAACTGTTTTTT
>TRBJ1-2|.|.|TRBV28
CASRGAGHGYTF
TGTGCCAGCAGGGGGGCCGGGCATGGCTACACCTTC
>TRBJ1-2|.|.|TRBV4-1
CASSQGRSRGRFHGYTF
TGCGCCAGCAGCCAAGGAAGGTCTCGCGGCCGATTCCATGGCTACACCTTC
>TRBJ2-1|.|TRBD2|TRBV10-1
CASSFTSGDYNEQFF
TGCGCCAGCAGTTTTACTAGCGGAGATTACAATGAGCAGTTCTTC
>TRBJ2-3|.|.|TRBV10-1
CASSEDRSLTDTQYF
TGCGCCAGCAGTGAGGACAGGTCCCTCACAGATACGCAGTATTTT
>TRBJ2-2|.|.|TRBV19
CASSILATRNTGELFF
TGTGCCAGTAGTATCCTAGCGACTAGAAACACCGGGGAGCTGTTTTTT
>TRBJ2-5|.|.|TRBV25-1
CASKAGETQYF
TGTGCCAGCAAGGCGGGAGAGACCCAGTACTTC
>TRBJ2-1|.|.|TRBV19
CASSKKGYNEQFF
TGTGCCAGTAGTAAAAAGGGGTACAATGAGCAGTTCTTC
>TRBJ2-7|.|TRBD1|TRBV6-5
CASSLTGAPSSYEQYF
TGTGCCAGCAGTTTAACAGGGGCCCCGAGCTCCTACGAGCAGTACTTC
>TRBJ2-2|.|TRBD1|TRBV6-5
CATRTGGITGELFF
TGTGCCACACGGACAGGGGGAATCACCGGGGAGCTGTTTTTT
>TRBJ1-5|.|.|TRBV11-2
CASSLGGGSYQPQHF
TGTGCCAGCAGCTTAGGCGGGGGGTCATATCAGCCCCAGCATTTT
>TRBJ2-3|.|.|TRBV3-1/TRBV3-2
CASSQRRDTDTQYF
TGTGCCAGCAGCCAAAGGCGGGACACAGATACGCAGTATTTT
>TRBJ2-2|.|.|TRBV24-1
CATSEPSRTRTNTGELFF
TGTGCCACCAGTGAACCTAGTCGGACACGAACTAACACCGGGGAGCTGTTTTTT
>TRBJ2-5|.|TRBD2|TRBV6-5
CASSLSGGQETQYF
TGTGCCAGCAGCCTATCGGGGGGCCAAGAGACCCAGTACTTC
>TRBJ2-7|.|TRBD1|TRBV10-3
CAINPGQGGYEQYF
TGTGCCATCAACCCCGGACAGGGGGGTTACGAGCAGTACTTC
>TRBJ1-5|.|TRBD1|TRBV6-1
CASSDRAGGNFGNQPQHF
TGTGCCAGCAGTGATAGGGCAGGGGGCAATTTCGGCAATCAGCCCCAGCATTTT
>TRBJ1-2|.|TRBD1|TRBV4-1
CASSQEQGTDNGYTF
TGCGCCAGCAGCCAAGAACAGGGGACTGATAATGGCTACACCTTC
>TRBJ1-1|once|.|TRBV7-9
CASSQAPGVGVSTEAFF
TGTGCCAGCAGCCAAGCGCCGGGTGTAGGTGTTTCTACTGAAGCTTTCTTT
>TRBJ2-1|.|TRBD2|TRBV6-2/TRBV6-3
CASSYFQAASGARRNEQFF
TGTGCCAGCAGTTACTTCCAGGCGGCTAGCGGGGCCCGGCGGAATGAGCAGTTCTTC
>TRBJ2-3|once|.|TRBV9
CASSVARGTDTQYF
TGTGCCAGCAGCGTAGCGAGGGGCACAGATACGCAGTATTTT
>TRBJ1-6|once|.|TRBV3-1/TRBV3-2
CASSQEARGSPLHF
TGTGCCAGCAGCCAAGAAGCACGAGGTTCACCCCTCCACTTT
>TRBJ2-1|.|TRBD2|TRBV9
CASRPSGGMGREEQFF
TGTGCCAGCAGGCCTAGCGGGGGAATGGGGCGGGAGGAGCAGTTCTTC